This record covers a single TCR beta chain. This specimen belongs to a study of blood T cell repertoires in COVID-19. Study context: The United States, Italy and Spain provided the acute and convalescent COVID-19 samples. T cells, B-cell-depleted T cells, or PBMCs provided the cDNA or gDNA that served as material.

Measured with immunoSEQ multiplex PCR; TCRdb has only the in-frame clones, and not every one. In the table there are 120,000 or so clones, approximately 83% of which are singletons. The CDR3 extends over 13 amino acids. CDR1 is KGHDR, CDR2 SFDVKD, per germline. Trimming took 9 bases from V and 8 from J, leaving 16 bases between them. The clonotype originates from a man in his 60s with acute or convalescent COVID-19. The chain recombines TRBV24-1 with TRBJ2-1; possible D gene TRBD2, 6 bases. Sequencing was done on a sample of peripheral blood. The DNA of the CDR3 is TGTGCCACCGGCACTAGCCGAAGGGATGAGCAGTTCTTC. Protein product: CATGTSRRDEQFF.